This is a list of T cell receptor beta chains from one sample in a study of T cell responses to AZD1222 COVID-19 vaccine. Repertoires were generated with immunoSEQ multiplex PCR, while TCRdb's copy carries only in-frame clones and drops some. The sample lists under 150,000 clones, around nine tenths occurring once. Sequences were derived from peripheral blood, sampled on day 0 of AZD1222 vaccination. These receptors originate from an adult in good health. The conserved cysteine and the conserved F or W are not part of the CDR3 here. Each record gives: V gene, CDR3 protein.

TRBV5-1 ASSLGAGGSSPLH
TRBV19 ASSPQGPVRGPYNEQF
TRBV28 ASTTPSGNTIY
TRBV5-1 ASSLVAGTNTEAF
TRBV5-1 ASLLFRRAMVGYGYT
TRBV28 ASSLSRSERYGYT
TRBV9 ASSVGSGRTYTEAF
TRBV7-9 ASSLVGSATEAF
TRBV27 ASSPDYLTGELF
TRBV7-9 ASSLGGATEAF
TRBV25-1 ASSEFLNTEAF
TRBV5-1 ASSLGFSLSSYNEQF
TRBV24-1 ATSEAGGLNQPQH
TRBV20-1 SAQRTTEAF
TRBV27 ASSFQGEETQY
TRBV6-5 ASSYEGSTEAF
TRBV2 ASSTGYSNQPQH
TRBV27 ASSFGGRAVGEQF
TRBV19 ASSPTGGRGNYGYT
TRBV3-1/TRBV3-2 ASTQGASGYTGELF
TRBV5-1 ASSQGVENSPLH
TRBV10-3 AIRTGQEYNEQF
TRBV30 AWSVPRGGLIGGYGYT
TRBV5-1 ASSLGPFPYNEQF
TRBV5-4 ASSLGGITSNEQF